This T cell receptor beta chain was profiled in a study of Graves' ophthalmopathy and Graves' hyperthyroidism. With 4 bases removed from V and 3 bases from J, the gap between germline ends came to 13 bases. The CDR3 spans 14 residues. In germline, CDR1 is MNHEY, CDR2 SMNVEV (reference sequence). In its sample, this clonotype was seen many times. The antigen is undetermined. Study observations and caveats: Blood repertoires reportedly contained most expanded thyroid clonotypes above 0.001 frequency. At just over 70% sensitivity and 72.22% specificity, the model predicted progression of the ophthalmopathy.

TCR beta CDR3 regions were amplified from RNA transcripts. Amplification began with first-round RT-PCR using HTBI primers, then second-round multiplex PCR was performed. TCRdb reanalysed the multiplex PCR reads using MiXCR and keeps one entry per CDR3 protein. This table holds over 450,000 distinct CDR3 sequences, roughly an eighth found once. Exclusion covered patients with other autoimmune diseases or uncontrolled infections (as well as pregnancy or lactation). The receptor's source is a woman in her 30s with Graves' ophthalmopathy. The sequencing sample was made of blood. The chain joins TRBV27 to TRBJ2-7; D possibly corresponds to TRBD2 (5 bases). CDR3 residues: CASSSLVSLYEQYF. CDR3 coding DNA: TGTGCCAGCAGTTCACTAGTCTCTCTCTACGAGCAGTACTTC.